The TCR beta chain described here comes from a study of neurological immune-mediated disorders. Overall study findings and caveats: No CDR3 amino acid sequences were shared by expanded clones across subjects, suggesting private repertoires in all groups.

This clonotype appeared many times. Its specificity is not known. A 10-nucleotide random UMI tagged transcripts in template-switch 5'RACE cDNA synthesis. Every sequencing run generated in excess of 170 million TCR-beta sequences. These sequences covered 15-18 subjects. MiXCR was run by TCRdb on the 5' RACE reads, yielding one entry per CDR3 protein. The top ten hold 3.5% to 5.5% of the sample, which has 71,000 or so distinct CDR3 sequences, roughly an eighth seen once. Time point indicated: longitudinal time-point 1 (baseline). This receptor was obtained from a female donor with HTLV-1-associated myelopathy (HAM/TSP). The sequenced material came from PBMCs.

The CDR3 sequence is CASSLVPLGVGELFF. CDR3 nucleotide sequence: TGTGCCAGCAGCTTAGTCCCTCTAGGGGTCGGGGAGCTGTTTTTT. The chain is built from TRBV7-2 and TRBJ2-2; tentatively, D is TRBD1 (5 bases). The length of the CDR3 is 15 residues. From germline, CDR1 is SGHTA and CDR2 FQGNSA. Trimming stripped 1 base from V and 7 bases from J, with 13 bases between.